This T cell receptor (beta chain) was retrieved from a study of human T cells and chemical hapten exposure. Time point of the sample: patch test 3, about 24 weeks after DPC sensitization. Treatment of the sample: therapeutic diphenylcyclopropenone sensitization with weekly scalp DPC. This CDR3 has 19 amino acids. V lost 6 bases and J 4 bases, leaving 28 bases between the germline ends. Single cDNA molecules in the library carried unique molecular identifiers attached during preparation. MiXCR, run by TCRdb on the RACE reads, gives a single entry per CDR3 protein. The table lists 50,000 to 60,000 distinct CDR3 sequences, roughly 12% of them singletons, with 2.4% in the top ten. Study outcomes and limitations: TCRs above 1 in 1000 frequency stayed constant with DPC sensitization.

This clonotype showed up many times. Its target is unknown. V and J are TRBV12-3 or TRBV12-4 and TRBJ2-1, with D possibly TRBD2 on 6 matching bases. This TCR was sampled from a man aged 30 to 39 with alopecia areata. Some clones in this sample may be carry-over from other donors' samples. This sample comprised whole blood, obtained in connection with sensitization to the hapten diphenylcyclopropenone (DPC). The CDR3 reads CASRKNRRRDWVNYNEQFF. The CDR3 DNA reads as TGTGCCAGCAGAAAGAACCGGCGGAGGGATTGGGTTAATTACAATGAGCAGTTCTTC.